Following are 2 T cell receptor beta chains from one sample sequenced in a study of T cells in localized non-small cell lung cancer. TCRdb's copy holds only in-frame clones and misses some; the assay was immunoSEQ multiplex PCR. Of more than 15,000 clones in the sample, about 91% are singletons; the top ten hold roughly a quarter. The sample here was peripheral blood, taken before any cancer treatment. The receptors shown here come from a female donor aged 60 or older with stage III squamous cell lung carcinoma.

This clone was recorded once. The sample has other DNA sequences that encode this CDR3 too. In nucleotides, the CDR3 is TGTGCCTGGAGTGTAAGGGGGGGGGCCCACAATGAGCAGTTCTTC. Protein sequence: CAWSVRGGAHNEQFF. The V and J genes are TRBV30 and TRBJ2-1; TRBD2 might be the D (7 bases). V was shortened by 0 bases and J by 5 bases, with 14 bases between the two germline ends. The CDR3 covers 15 residues. CDR1 is GTSNPN and CDR2 is SVGIG in the germline V gene (reference sequence). The full variable domain, completed using reference TRBV30 and TRBJ2-1, is SQTIHQWPATLVQPVGSPLSLECTVEGTSNPNLYWYRQAAGRGLQLLFYSVGIGQISSEVPQNLSASRPQDRQFILSSKKLLLSDSGFYLCAWSVRGGAHNEQFFGPGTRLTVL.

This chain connects TRBV11-2 to TRBJ2-1; the D is unclear. The CDR3 contains 13 residues. Germline-derived CDR1 and CDR2 are SGHAT and FQNNGV. V was clipped by 5 bases and J by 13 bases, with 18 bases between them. CDR3 amino acids: CASSPNQLPTQFF. CDR3 DNA sequence: TGTGCCAGCAGCCCCAATCAGCTCCCGACTCAGTTCTTC.